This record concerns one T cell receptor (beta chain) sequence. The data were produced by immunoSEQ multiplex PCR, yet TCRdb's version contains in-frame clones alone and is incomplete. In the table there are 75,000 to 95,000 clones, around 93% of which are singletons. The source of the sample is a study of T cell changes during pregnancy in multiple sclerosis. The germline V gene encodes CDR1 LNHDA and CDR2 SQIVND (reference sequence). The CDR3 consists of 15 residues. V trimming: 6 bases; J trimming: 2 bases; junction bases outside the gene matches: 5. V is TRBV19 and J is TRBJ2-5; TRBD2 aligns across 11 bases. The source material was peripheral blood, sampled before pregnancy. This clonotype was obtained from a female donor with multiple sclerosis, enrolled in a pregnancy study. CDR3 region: CASSLAGGIQETQYF. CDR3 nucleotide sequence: TGTGCCAGTAGCTTAGCGGGGGGGATTCAAGAGACCCAGTACTTC.